This T cell receptor (beta chain) was profiled in a study of technical replicates of blood from a few donors. The CDR3 totals 14 residues. The germline V and J ends were trimmed by 3 bases and 1 base, with 9 bases remaining between them. CDR1 is LNHDA, CDR2 SQIVND, per germline (reference sequence). The repertoire was sequenced with immunoSEQ multiplex PCR; TCRdb's copy has only in-frame clones and lacks some. The sample gives about 50,000 clones, around nine tenths of which show up once; under 5% is in the top ten. This clonotype was obtained from a human donor in good health. Some clones in this sample may be carry-over from other donors' samples. J is TRBJ2-5 and V is TRBV19; D perhaps matches TRBD2 (5 bases). The sample taken for sequencing was PBMCs. CDR3 sequence reads: CASSMDWAQETQYF. The CDR3 DNA is TGTGCCAGTAGTATGGACTGGGCCCAAGAGACCCAGTACTTC.